This paragraph reports one TCR beta chain. The source of the sample is a study of long-term antiretroviral therapy in people with HIV. The assay used was immunoSEQ (version v3.0), run at survey level. Clones were sequenced by immunoSEQ multiplex PCR, and TCRdb holds only the in-frame ones, with some missing. The repertoire holds roughly 34,000 clones, with nearly 95% as singletons. The material sequenced was unsorted PBMCs, taken approximately 5 years after starting antiretroviral therapy. The TCR comes from a woman aged 45 to 65 with HIV.

CDR3 nucleotide sequence: TGTGCCACCAGCAGGGATATCCGCACAGATACGCAGTATTTT. As protein: CATSRDIRTDTQYF. The rearrangement joins TRBV15 to TRBJ2-3; D is unresolved. Looked up from germline, CDR1 is LNHNV and CDR2 is YYDKDF (reference sequence). The CDR3 extends over 14 amino acids. Trimming shortened V by 3 bases and J by 1 base, and 8 bases separated the two germline ends.